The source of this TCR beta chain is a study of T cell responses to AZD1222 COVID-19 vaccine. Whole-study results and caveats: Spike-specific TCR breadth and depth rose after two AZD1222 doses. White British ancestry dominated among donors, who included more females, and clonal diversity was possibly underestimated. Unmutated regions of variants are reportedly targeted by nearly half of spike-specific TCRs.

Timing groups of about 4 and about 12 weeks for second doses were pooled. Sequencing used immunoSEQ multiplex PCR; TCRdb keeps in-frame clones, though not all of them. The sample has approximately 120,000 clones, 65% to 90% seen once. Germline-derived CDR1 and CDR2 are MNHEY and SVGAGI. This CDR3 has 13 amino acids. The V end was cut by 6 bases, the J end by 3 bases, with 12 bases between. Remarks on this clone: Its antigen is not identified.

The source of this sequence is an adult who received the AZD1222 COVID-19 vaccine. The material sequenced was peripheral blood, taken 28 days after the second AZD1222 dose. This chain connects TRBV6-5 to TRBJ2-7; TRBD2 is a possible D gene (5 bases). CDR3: CASRRRGLYEQYF. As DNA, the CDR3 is TGTGCCAGCAGGAGACGAGGACTCTACGAGCAGTACTTC.